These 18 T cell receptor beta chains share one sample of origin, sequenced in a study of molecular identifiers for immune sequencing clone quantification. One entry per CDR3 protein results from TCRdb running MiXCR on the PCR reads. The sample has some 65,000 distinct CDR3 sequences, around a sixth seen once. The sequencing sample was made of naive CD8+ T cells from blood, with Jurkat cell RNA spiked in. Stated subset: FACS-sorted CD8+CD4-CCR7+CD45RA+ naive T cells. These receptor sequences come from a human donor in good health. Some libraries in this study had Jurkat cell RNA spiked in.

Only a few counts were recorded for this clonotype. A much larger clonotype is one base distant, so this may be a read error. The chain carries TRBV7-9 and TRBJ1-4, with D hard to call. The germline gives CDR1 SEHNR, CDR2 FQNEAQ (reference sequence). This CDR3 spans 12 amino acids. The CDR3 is CASSLEFGELLF. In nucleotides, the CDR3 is TGTGCCAGCAGCTTAGAATTTGGGGAGCTGCTTTTT.

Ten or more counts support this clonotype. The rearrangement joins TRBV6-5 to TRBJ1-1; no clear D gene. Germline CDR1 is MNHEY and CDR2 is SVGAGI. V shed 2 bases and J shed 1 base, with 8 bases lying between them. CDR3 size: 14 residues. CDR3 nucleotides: TGTGCCAGCAGTTACGTGGCGGAGAACACTGAAGCTTTCTTT. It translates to CASSYVAENTEAFF.

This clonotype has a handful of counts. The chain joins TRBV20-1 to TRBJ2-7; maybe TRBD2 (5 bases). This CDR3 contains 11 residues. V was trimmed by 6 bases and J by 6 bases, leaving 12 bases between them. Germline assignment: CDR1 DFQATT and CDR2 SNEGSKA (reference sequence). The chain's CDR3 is CSAEAAGEQYF. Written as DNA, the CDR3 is TGCAGTGCGGAGGCGGCCGGCGAGCAGTACTTC.

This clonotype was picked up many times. CDR3 amino acids: CSARIRLYSYEQYF. Here the CDR3 DNA reads TGCAGTGCTAGAATAAGACTATACTCCTACGAGCAGTACTTC. The V and J genes are TRBV20-1 and TRBJ2-7; TRBD2 is a possible D gene (5 bases). V was cut by 2 bases and J by 0 bases, with 11 bases left in between. CDR3 size: 14 residues. CDR1 DFQATT and CDR2 SNEGSKA come from the germline V gene (reference sequence).

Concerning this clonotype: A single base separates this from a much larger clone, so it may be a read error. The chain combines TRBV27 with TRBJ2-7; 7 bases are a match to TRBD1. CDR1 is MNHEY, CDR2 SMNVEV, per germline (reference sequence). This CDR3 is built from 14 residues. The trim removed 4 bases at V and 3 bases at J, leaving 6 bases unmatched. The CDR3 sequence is CASSSLGQIYEQYF. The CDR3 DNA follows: TGTGCCAGCAGTTCCCTGGGACAGATCTACGAGCAGTACTTC.

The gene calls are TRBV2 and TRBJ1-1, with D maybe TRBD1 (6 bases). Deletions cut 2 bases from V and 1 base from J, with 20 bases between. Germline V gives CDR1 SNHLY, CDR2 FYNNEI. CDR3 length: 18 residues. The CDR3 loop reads CASSEWVIQGTQNTEAFF. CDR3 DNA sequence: TGTGCCAGCAGTGAATGGGTGATTCAGGGGACACAGAACACTGAAGCTTTCTTT. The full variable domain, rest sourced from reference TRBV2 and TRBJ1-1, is EPEVTQTPSHQVTQMGQEVILRCVPISNHLYFYWYRQILGQKVEFLVSFYNNEISEKSEIFDDQFSVERPDGSNFTLKIRSTKLEDSAMYFCASSEWVIQGTQNTEAFFGQGTRLTVV.

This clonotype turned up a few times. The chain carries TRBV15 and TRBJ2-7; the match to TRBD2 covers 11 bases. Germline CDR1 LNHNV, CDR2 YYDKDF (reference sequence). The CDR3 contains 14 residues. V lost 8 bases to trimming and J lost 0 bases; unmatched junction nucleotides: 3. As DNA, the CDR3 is TGTGCCACCCGACTAGCGGGAAGCTCCTACGAGCAGTACTTC. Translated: CATRLAGSSYEQYF. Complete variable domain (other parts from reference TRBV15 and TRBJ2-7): DAMVIQNPRYQVTQFGKPVTLSCSQTLNHNVMYWYQQKSSQAPKLLFHYYDKDFNNEADTPDNFQSRRPNTSFCFLDIRSPGLGDTAMYLCATRLAGSSYEQYFGPGTRLTVT.

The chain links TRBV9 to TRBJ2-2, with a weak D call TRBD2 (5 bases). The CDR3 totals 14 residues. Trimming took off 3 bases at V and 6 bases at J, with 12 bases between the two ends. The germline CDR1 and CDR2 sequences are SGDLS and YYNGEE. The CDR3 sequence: CASSGTLPSGELFF. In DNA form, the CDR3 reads TGTGCCAGCAGCGGGACTCTACCTTCCGGGGAGCTGTTTTTT.

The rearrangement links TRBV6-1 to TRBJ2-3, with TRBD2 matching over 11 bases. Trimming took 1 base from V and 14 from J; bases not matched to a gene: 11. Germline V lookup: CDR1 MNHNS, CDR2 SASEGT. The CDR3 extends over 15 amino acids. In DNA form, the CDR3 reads TGTGCCAGCAGTGAAGAGCCGGGACTAGCGGAGGAGGTGTATTTT. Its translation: CASSEEPGLAEEVYF.

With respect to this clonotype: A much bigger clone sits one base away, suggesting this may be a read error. The CDR3 loop reads CASTPLPGTSGMETETQYF. In nucleotides, the CDR3 is TGTGCCAGCACCCCTTTACCCGGGACTAGTGGCATGGAGACAGAGACGCAGTATTTT. The V call is TRBV12-3 or TRBV12-4, the J call TRBJ2-3, with TRBD2 matching over 8 bases. This CDR3 has 19 amino acids.

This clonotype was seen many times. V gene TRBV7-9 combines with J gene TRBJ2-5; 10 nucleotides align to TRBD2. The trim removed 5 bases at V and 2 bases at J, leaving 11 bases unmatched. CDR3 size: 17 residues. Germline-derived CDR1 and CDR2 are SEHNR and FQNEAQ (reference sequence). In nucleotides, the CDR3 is TGTGCCAGCAGCCGGAAGACTAGCGGGCCCTTGCAAGAGACCCAGTACTTC. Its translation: CASSRKTSGPLQETQYF. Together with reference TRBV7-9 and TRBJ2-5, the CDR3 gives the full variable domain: DTGVSQNPRHKITKRGQNVTFRCDPISEHNRLYWYRQTLGQGPEFLTYFQNEAQLEKSRLLSDRFSAERPKGSFSTLEIQRTEQGDSAMYLCASSRKTSGPLQETQYFGPGTRLLVL.

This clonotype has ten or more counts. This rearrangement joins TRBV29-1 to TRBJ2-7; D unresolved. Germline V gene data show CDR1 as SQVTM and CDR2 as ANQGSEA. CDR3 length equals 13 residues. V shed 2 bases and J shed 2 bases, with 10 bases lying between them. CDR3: CSVEQADTYEQYF. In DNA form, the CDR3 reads TGCAGCGTTGAACAGGCAGATACCTACGAGCAGTACTTC.

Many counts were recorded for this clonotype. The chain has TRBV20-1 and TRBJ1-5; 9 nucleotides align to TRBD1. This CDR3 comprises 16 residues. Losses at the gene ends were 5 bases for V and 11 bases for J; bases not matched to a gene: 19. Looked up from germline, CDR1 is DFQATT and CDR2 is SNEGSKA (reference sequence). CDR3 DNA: TGCAGTGCTGCAAGCCCCGGGACAGGGTTATCTTGGGCCCAGCATTTT. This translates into CSAASPGTGLSWAQHF.

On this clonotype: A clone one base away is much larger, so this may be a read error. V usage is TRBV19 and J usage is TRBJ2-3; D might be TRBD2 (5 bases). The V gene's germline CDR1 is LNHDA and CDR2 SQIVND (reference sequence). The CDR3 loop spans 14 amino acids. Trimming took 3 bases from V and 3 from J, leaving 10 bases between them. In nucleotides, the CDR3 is TGTGCCAGTAGTATGATGCTAGCAACAGATACGCAGTATTTT. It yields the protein CASSMMLATDTQYF.

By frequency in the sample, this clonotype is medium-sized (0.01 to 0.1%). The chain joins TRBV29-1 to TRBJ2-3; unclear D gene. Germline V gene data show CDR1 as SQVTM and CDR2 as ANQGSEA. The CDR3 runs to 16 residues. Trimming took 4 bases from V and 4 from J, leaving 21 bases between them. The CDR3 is CSVGIVGHRAADTQYF. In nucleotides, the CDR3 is TGCAGCGTTGGTATCGTCGGGCATCGTGCCGCAGATACGCAGTATTTT.

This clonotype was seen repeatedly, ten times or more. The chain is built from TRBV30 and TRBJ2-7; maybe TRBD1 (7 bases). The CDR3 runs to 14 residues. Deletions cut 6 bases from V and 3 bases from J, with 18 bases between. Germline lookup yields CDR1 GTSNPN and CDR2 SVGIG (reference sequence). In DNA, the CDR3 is TGTGCCTGTGGGCGGGGACAGTCCTACTACGAGCAGTACTTC. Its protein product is CACGRGQSYYEQYF.

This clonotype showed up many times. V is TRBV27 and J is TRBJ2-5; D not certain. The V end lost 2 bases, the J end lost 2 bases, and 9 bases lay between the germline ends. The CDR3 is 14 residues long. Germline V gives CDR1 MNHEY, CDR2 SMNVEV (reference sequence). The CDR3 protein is CASSLVAEQETQYF. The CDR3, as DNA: TGTGCCAGCAGTTTAGTCGCGGAACAAGAGACCCAGTACTTC.

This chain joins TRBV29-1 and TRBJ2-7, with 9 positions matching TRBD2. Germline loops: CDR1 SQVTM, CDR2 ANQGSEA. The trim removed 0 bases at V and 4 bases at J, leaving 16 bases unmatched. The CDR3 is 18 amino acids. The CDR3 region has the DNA TGCAGCGTTGAAGAGGTGGGGTGGGGAAGCGGGAGGAGGTACGAGCAGTACTTC. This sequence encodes CSVEEVGWGSGRRYEQYF.